The 31 T cell receptor beta chains in this list originate from one sample, sequenced in a study of shared clonotypes between healthy human individuals. Clones were sequenced by immunoSEQ multiplex PCR, and TCRdb holds only the in-frame ones, with some missing. Of around 95,000 clones in the sample, 67% were seen once. The sample comprised memory CD8+ T cells sorted from blood. Noted subset: CD45RO+ cells pooled with CCR7-negative TemRA cells. These receptor sequences come from a man younger than 45 in good health.

The CDR3 DNA reads TGTGCCAGCAGCTCCCCCCCACGGGCAGATACGCAGTATTTT. This encodes CASSSPPRADTQYF. The chain combines TRBV27 with TRBJ2-3, with D uncertain. The CDR3 loop spans 14 amino acids. CDR1 and CDR2 from the germline V gene are MNHEY and SMNVEV (reference sequence). Trimming shortened V by 6 bases and J by 4 bases, and 14 bases separated the two germline ends.

This chain joins TRBV4-1 and TRBJ2-7; possible D gene TRBD2, 6 bases. CDR3 length equals 18 residues. Germline assignment: CDR1 MGHRA and CDR2 YSYEKL. V dropped 3 bases and J dropped 0 bases, with 21 bases sitting between them. The CDR3 DNA reads as TGCGCCAGCAGCCACTCCCCGGTATGGCTAGCGAGCTCCTACGAGCAGTACTTC. Translated, it gives CASSHSPVWLASSYEQYF.

The gene calls are TRBV7-8 and TRBJ2-3; D ambiguous. CDR3 length: 12 residues. V was shortened by 7 bases and J by 7 bases, with 12 bases between the two germline ends. The germline CDR1 and CDR2 sequences are SGHVS and FQNEAQ. CDR3 residues: CASTLLQNTQYF. For the CDR3, the DNA is TGTGCCAGCACCCTGCTGCAAAATACGCAGTATTTT.

This clone was recorded only once. The CDR3 DNA sequence: TGCGCCAGCAGCCAATACTTGGACGGAAGCTCCTACGAGCAGTACTTC. Its translation is CASSQYLDGSSYEQYF. The V call is TRBV4-3, the J call TRBJ2-7; unclear D gene. The length of the CDR3 is 16 residues. CDR1 LGHNA and CDR2 YSLEER come from the germline V gene. V lost 2 bases and J lost 0, with 14 bases in between.

The V call is TRBV2, the J call TRBJ1-2; D gene uncertain. CDR1 is SNHLY, CDR2 FYNNEI, per germline. The CDR3 consists of 12 residues. Deletions cut 8 bases from V and 0 bases from J, with 7 bases between. CDR3 sequence: CASEQANYGYTF. CDR3 DNA: TGTGCCAGCGAGCAAGCTAACTATGGCTACACCTTC.

The CDR3 loop reads CASQAGALYNEQFF. CDR3 nucleotide sequence: TGTGCCAGCCAAGCGGGAGCCCTCTACAATGAGCAGTTCTTC. The chain links TRBV9 to TRBJ2-1, with 8 bases matching TRBD2. V was pared by 7 bases and J by 3 bases, with 6 bases of the junction left unmatched. Per the germline V gene, CDR1 is SGDLS and CDR2 is YYNGEE. The CDR3 totals 14 residues.

The table lists this clone with a few counts. The chain links TRBV5-1 to TRBJ2-3, with 9 bases aligning to TRBD2. This CDR3 contains 16 residues. The V and J ends lost 7 bases and 4 bases, in that order; junction bases with no gene match: 13. The germline gives CDR1 SGHRS, CDR2 YFSETQ. The CDR3 sequence: CASRILAGGPADTQYF. CDR3 sequence (DNA): TGCGCCAGCCGGATCCTTGCGGGAGGGCCGGCAGATACGCAGTATTTT.

Sample share makes this clone medium-sized (0.01 to 0.1%). The chain has TRBV9 and TRBJ2-1; no clear D gene. The CDR3 extends over 13 amino acids. Trimming took off 4 bases at V and 5 bases at J, with 10 bases between the two ends. Germline CDR1 and CDR2: SGDLS and YYNGEE. The CDR3 region is CASSPDGHNEQFF. The CDR3 bases are TGTGCCAGCAGCCCGGACGGCCACAATGAGCAGTTCTTC.

The chain links TRBV28 to TRBJ1-4; D may be TRBD1 (5 bases). CDR3 length: 14 residues. V was cut by 5 bases and J by 4 bases, with 11 bases left in between. Germline V CDR1 and CDR2: MDHEN, SYDVKM. As DNA, the CDR3 is TGTGCCAGCAGTCCTGAGAGGGGTAATGAAAAACTGTTTTTT. Translated, it gives CASSPERGNEKLFF.

The chain uses TRBV5-1 and TRBJ2-7; D gene uncertain. The germline V gene encodes CDR1 SGHRS and CDR2 YFSETQ. CDR3 length equals 12 residues. The V gene lost 4 bases and the J gene lost 0 bases, with 5 bases spanning the gap. In DNA, the CDR3 is TGCGCCAGCAGCCCGAGCTCCTACGAGCAGTACTTC. This gives the protein CASSPSSYEQYF.

This rearrangement joins TRBV6-4 to TRBJ2-1; 13 nucleotides line up with TRBD2. Germline lookup yields CDR1 MRHNA and CDR2 SNTAGT. V was clipped by 3 bases and J by 7 bases; unmatched bases: 3. This CDR3 region has 15 residues. Here the CDR3 DNA reads TGTGCCAGCAGTGAAGGGACTAGCGGGATTAATGAGCAGTTCTTC. Its protein product is CASSEGTSGINEQFF.

The rearrangement uses TRBV27 and TRBJ1-5, with D maybe TRBD1 (5 bases). The CDR3 loop spans 14 amino acids. Germline assignment: CDR1 MNHEY and CDR2 SMNVEV (reference sequence). V gave up 2 bases and J gave up 6 bases, with 11 bases separating them. As DNA, the CDR3 is TGTGCCAGCAGTTTAGGGCAGGGAGGTCAGCCCCAGCATTTT. Translation: CASSLGQGGQPQHF.

V is TRBV25-1 and J is TRBJ2-7, with 7 bases that match TRBD1. J was trimmed by 3 bases and V by 4 bases; bases with no gene match: 3. The germline V gene has CDR1 MGHDK and CDR2 SYGVNS. This CDR3 is 13 amino acids long. The DNA of the CDR3 is TGTGCCAGCAGTGGAGGACAGGACTACGAGCAGTACTTC. It is translated as CASSGGQDYEQYF.

The V call is TRBV28, the J call TRBJ2-7; no firm D call. Trimming stripped 11 bases from V and 2 bases from J, with 13 bases between. Looked up from germline, CDR1 is MDHEN and CDR2 is SYDVKM. CDR3 size: 12 residues. The CDR3 spells CASATATYEQYF. The CDR3 DNA sequence: TGTGCCTCCGCGACGGCTACCTACGAGCAGTACTTC.

This clone appeared a few times. The chain has TRBV25-1 and TRBJ2-2; 7 nucleotides align to TRBD1. J lost 1 base, V lost 1 base, and 6 bases had no gene match. CDR1 is MGHDK and CDR2 is SYGVNS in the germline V gene. There are 17 residues in the CDR3. CDR3 protein: CASSELRAGGNTGELFF. CDR3 DNA sequence: TGTGCCAGCAGTGAATTAAGGGCAGGGGGGAACACCGGGGAGCTGTTTTTT.

The chain recombines TRBV25-1 with TRBJ1-1; unclear D gene. Trimming removed 3 bases from V and 1 base from J, with 9 bases in between. CDR3 length equals 14 residues. Germline V gene sequence: CDR1 MGHDK, CDR2 SYGVNS. The CDR3 sequence: CASSEGVGNTEAFF. CDR3 bases: TGTGCCAGCAGTGAGGGTGTGGGGAACACTGAAGCTTTCTTT.

This clone was detected only once. This chain connects TRBV7-2 to TRBJ2-2, with 9 bases lining up with TRBD2. The ends lost 5 bases at V and 5 bases at J; junction bases unmatched: 9. Germline lookup yields CDR1 SGHTA and CDR2 FQGNSA. The CDR3 is 16 residues long. The CDR3 sequence: CASSPGASGITGELFF. The CDR3 DNA follows: TGTGCCAGCAGCCCGGGAGCTAGCGGGATTACCGGGGAGCTGTTTTTT.

This chain links TRBV6-5 with TRBJ1-5; no reliable D call. V lost 6 bases, J lost 0 bases, and 12 bases lay in between. Looked up from germline, CDR1 is MNHEY and CDR2 is SVGAGI. The CDR3 is made up of 15 amino acids. The CDR3 spells CASSRSRNSNQPQHF. The CDR3 nucleotides are TGTGCCAGCAGCCGGTCAAGAAATAGCAATCAGCCCCAGCATTTT.

The V gene is TRBV2, the J gene TRBJ2-5; the D gene could be TRBD1 or TRBD2 (5 bases each). CDR3 size: 13 residues. V was clipped by 7 bases and J by 6 bases, with 15 bases between them. Germline V gene data show CDR1 as SNHLY and CDR2 as FYNNEI. The chain's CDR3 is CASKGVQGQTQYF. The DNA of the CDR3 is TGTGCCAGCAAGGGCGTGCAGGGACAGACCCAGTACTTC.

This clone appeared a single time. The CDR3 bases are TGTGCCAGCAGACGGGACAGGAGCGTGTACGAGCAGTACTTC. Translating gives CASRRDRSVYEQYF. The genes are TRBV6-5 and TRBJ2-7, with 8 bases lining up with TRBD1. The V and J ends lost 6 bases and 4 bases, in that order; junction bases with no gene match: 8. Per germline, CDR1 MNHEY and CDR2 SVGAGI. The CDR3 totals 14 residues.

This chain links TRBV10-3 with TRBJ2-7, with TRBD1 as a possible D gene (6 bases). CDR3 length: 14 amino acids. V was trimmed by 3 bases and J by 5 bases, leaving 14 bases between them. The germline V gene encodes CDR1 ENHRY and CDR2 SYGVKD. This CDR3 reads CAISDLTGKDEQYF. CDR3 DNA: TGTGCCATCAGTGATTTGACAGGAAAGGACGAGCAGTACTTC.

Turning to this clone: A much larger clone differs from this one at a single base, so this may be a read error. The chain uses TRBV7-2 and TRBJ2-7, with 7 bases fitting TRBD1. J gave up 3 bases and V 4 bases, and 3 bases lay outside the gene matches. Germline CDR1 and CDR2: SGHTA and FQGNSA. The CDR3 contains 13 residues. The CDR3 is CASSSGTDYEQYF. DNA for the CDR3: TGTGCCAGCAGCTCCGGGACAGACTACGAGCAGTACTTC.

The rearrangement links TRBV7-7 to TRBJ2-1; 9 nucleotides align to TRBD1. Germline V gene data show CDR1 as SSHAT and CDR2 as FNYEAQ (reference sequence). This CDR3 contains 14 residues. Unmatched junction bases numbered 3, after V lost 0 bases and J lost 9 bases. CDR3 amino acids: CASSLAGTGSEQFF. CDR3 in DNA: TGTGCCAGCAGCTTAGCCGGGACAGGGAGTGAGCAGTTCTTC.

The chain couples TRBV27 to TRBJ2-3; tentatively, D is TRBD2 (6 bases). The V gene's germline CDR1 is MNHEY and CDR2 SMNVEV (reference sequence). V shed 3 bases and J shed 2 bases, with 12 bases lying between them. The CDR3 spans 15 residues. In DNA form, the CDR3 reads TGTGCCAGCAGTTTGGGGGTAGCGGCCACAGATACGCAGTATTTT. The encoded protein is CASSLGVAATDTQYF.

The V call is TRBV27, the J call TRBJ2-3; a weak D match, TRBD1 (6 bases). Germline CDR1 MNHEY, CDR2 SMNVEV (reference sequence). V dropped 3 bases and J dropped 6 bases, with 13 bases sitting between them. The CDR3 sequence is 14 residues long. In DNA, the CDR3 is TGTGCCAGCAGTTTCTGGGGGCGAGGGGATACGCAGTATTTT. As protein: CASSFWGRGDTQYF.

The chain carries TRBV7-2 and TRBJ2-3; TRBD2 is a possible D gene (5 bases). This CDR3 has 15 residues. Germline-derived CDR1 and CDR2 are SGHTA and FQGNSA. The germline V and J ends were trimmed by 4 bases and 2 bases, with 13 bases remaining between them. The CDR3 spells CASSSLGRSTDTQYF. DNA for the CDR3: TGTGCCAGCAGCTCGCTGGGGAGATCCACAGATACGCAGTATTTT.

The chain employs TRBV4-1 and TRBJ2-7, with TRBD2 identical over 11 bases. CDR1 MGHRA and CDR2 YSYEKL come from the germline V gene. This CDR3 has 15 amino acids. The J segment lost 5 bases and the V segment lost 4 bases, leaving 7 bases of the junction unmatched. The CDR3 DNA follows: TGCGCCAGCAGCCCTGGGACTAGCGGTAACCACGAGCAGTACTTC. Residues: CASSPGTSGNHEQYF.

This rearrangement joins TRBV11-2 to TRBJ2-5; D may be TRBD2 (5 bases). The CDR3 is 16 amino acids. The germline V gene encodes CDR1 SGHAT and CDR2 FQNNGV. V lost 1 base and J lost 3, with 15 bases in between. CDR3 nucleotide sequence: TGTGCCAGCAGCTTAGTGTCGTCTACTAGGGAAGAGACCCAGTACTTC. Amino acids: CASSLVSSTREETQYF.

This clone was observed at least ten times. The chain joins TRBV5-6 to TRBJ2-4; 8 positions match TRBD1. CDR3 length: 17 residues. J was trimmed by 1 base and V by 2 bases; bases with no gene match: 8. Per the germline V gene, CDR1 is SGHDT and CDR2 is YYEEEE. CDR3: CASSFFTGQVAKNIQYF. CDR3 nucleotide sequence: TGTGCCAGCAGCTTTTTTACGGGACAGGTGGCCAAAAACATTCAGTACTTC.

This rearrangement joins TRBV9 to TRBJ1-5; weak D call: TRBD1 (5 bases). CDR1 is SGDLS, CDR2 YYNGEE, per germline. V was clipped by 4 bases and J by 6 bases, with 14 bases between them. The CDR3 contains 14 residues. DNA of the CDR3: TGTGCCAGCAGCCAGGGAGGTGGCGGTCAGCCCCAGCATTTT. This codes for CASSQGGGGQPQHF.

This clone appeared a single time. The chain is built from TRBV4-2 and TRBJ1-1; TRBD1 matches at 7 bases. Germline CDR1 LGHNA, CDR2 YNFKEQ. CDR3 size: 14 residues. The J segment lost 8 bases and the V segment lost 4 bases, leaving 10 bases of the junction unmatched. The CDR3 region is CASSPQIQGSEAFF. CDR3 DNA: TGTGCCAGCAGCCCCCAGATACAGGGGAGCGAAGCTTTCTTT.